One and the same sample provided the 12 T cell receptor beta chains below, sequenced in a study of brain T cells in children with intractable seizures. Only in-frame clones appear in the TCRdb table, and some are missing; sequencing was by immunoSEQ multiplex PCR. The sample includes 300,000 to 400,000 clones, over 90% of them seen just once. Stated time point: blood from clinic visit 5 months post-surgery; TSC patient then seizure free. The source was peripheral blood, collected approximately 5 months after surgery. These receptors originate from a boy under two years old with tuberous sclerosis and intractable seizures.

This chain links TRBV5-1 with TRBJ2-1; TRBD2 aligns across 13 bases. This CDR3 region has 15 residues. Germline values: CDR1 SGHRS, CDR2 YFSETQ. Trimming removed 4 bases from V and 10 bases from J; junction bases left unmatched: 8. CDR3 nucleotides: TGCGCCAGCAGCCGTGGACTAGCGGGGGCGGGGGAGCAGTTCTTC. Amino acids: CASSRGLAGAGEQFF.

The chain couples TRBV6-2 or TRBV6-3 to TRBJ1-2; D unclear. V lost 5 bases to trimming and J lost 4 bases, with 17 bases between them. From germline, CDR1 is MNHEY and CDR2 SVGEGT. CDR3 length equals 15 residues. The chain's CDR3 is CASSAPLRGGYGYTF. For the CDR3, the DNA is TGTGCCAGCAGTGCCCCCCTCCGGGGAGGCTATGGCTACACCTTC.

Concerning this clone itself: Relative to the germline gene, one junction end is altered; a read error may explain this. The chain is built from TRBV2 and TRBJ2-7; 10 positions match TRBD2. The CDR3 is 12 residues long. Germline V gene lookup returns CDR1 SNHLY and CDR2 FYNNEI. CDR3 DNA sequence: TGTGCCAGCATAATAAACGGGACTAGCGCAGTCTTC. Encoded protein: CASIINGTSAVF. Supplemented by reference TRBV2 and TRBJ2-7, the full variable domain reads EPEVTQTPSHQVTQMGQEVILRCVPISNHLYFYWYRQILGQKVEFLVSFYNNEISEKSEIFDDQFSVERPDGSNFTLKIRSTKLEDSAMYFCASIINGTSAVFGPGTRLTVT.

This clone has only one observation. CDR3 in amino acids: CASSQTSYNEQFF. CDR3 coding DNA: TGTGCCAGCAGCCAGACTAGTTACAATGAGCAGTTCTTC. The V and J genes are TRBV27 and TRBJ2-1; TRBD2 is a possible D gene (6 bases). Trimming shortened V by 6 bases and J by 4 bases, and 10 bases separated the two germline ends. Germline CDR1 MNHEY, CDR2 SMNVEV (reference sequence). This CDR3 spans 13 amino acids.

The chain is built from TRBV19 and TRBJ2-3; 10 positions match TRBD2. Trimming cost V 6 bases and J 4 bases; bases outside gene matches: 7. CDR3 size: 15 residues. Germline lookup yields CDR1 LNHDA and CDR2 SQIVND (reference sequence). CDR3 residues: CASSLSGGAPDTQYF. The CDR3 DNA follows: TGTGCCAGTAGCCTCAGCGGGGGGGCCCCAGATACGCAGTATTTT.

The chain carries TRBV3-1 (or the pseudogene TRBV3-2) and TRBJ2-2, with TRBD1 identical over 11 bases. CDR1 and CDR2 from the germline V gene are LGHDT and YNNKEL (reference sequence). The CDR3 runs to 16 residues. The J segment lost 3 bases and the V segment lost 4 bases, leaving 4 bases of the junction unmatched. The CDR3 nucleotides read TGTGCCAGCAGCCGGACAGGGGGCGCGTACACCGGGGAGCTGTTTTTT. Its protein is CASSRTGGAYTGELFF.

The CDR3: CASPTGGVYNEQFF. Here the CDR3 DNA reads TGTGCCAGCCCAACCGGGGGGGTTTACAATGAGCAGTTCTTC. V is TRBV2 and J is TRBJ2-1; 8 bases map to TRBD2. Trimming removed 8 bases from V and 4 bases from J; junction bases left unmatched: 7. CDR3 size: 14 residues. Germline loops: CDR1 SNHLY, CDR2 FYNNEI.

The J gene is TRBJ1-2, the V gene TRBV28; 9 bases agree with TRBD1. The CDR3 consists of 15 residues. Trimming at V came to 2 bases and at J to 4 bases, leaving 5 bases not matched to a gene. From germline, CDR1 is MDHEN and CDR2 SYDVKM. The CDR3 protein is CASSLGQGSLYGYTF. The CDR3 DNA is TGTGCCAGCAGTTTAGGACAGGGGTCCCTCTATGGCTACACCTTC.

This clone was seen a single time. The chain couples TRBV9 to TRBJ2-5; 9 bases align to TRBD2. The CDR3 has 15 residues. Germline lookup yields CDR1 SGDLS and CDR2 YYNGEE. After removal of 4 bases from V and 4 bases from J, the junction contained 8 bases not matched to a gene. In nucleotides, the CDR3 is TGTGCCAGCAGCCCCGCTAGCGGGATGGGAGAGACCCAGTACTTC. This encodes CASSPASGMGETQYF.

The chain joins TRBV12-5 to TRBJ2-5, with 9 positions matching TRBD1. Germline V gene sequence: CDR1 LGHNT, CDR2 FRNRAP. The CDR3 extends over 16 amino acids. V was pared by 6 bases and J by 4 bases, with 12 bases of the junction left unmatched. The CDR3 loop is CASGHPLDRGRETQYF. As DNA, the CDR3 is TGTGCTAGTGGCCACCCTCTGGACAGGGGACGAGAGACCCAGTACTTC.

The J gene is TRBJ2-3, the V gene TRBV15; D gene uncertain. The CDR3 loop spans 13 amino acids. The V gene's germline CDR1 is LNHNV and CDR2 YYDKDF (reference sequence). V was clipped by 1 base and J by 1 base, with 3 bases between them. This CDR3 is CATSRVGTDTQYF. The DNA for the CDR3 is TGTGCCACCAGCAGAGTCGGCACAGATACGCAGTATTTT.

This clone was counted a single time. The CDR3 is CSASGQAYEQYF. DNA for the CDR3: TGCAGTGCTAGTGGGCAGGCCTACGAGCAGTACTTC. The chain combines TRBV20-1 with TRBJ2-7, with D unresolved. This CDR3 has 12 amino acids. CDR1 is DFQATT, CDR2 SNEGSKA, per germline (reference sequence). Trimming shortened V by 3 bases and J by 2 bases, and 8 bases separated the two germline ends.